This T cell receptor (beta chain) was observed in a study of blood T cells in healthy people across ages. Findings of the study overall: Compared with aged donors, long-lived donors showed fewer expanded clones, suggesting selection.

Primed by a sample-barcoded 5' primer and a J-beta primer mix, a second PCR proceeded for about 6 to 11 cycles. The template-switch adaptor was a 5' adaptor with 12 random nucleotides. It tagged each cDNA molecule. TCRdb called the 5' RACE reads again in MiXCR, with one record for every CDR3 protein. The sample records just under 550,000 distinct CDR3 sequences, more than 20% being singletons. Concerning this clonotype: Its antigen is as yet unknown.

The same sample was also studied in work on T cells of mothers and their children.

The TCR comes from a boy younger than 18 in good health. Sequences were obtained from blood.

This CDR3 reads CASSPLPGANIQYF. The DNA of the CDR3 is TGCGCCAGCAGCCCACTACCGGGGGCTAACATTCAGTACTTC. V and J are TRBV5-1 and TRBJ2-4; D possibly uses TRBD1 or TRBD2 (6 bases each). Germline-derived CDR1 and CDR2 are SGHRS and YFSETQ. V was clipped by 4 bases and J by 7 bases, with 15 bases between them. There are 14 residues in the CDR3. Combining the CDR3 with reference TRBV5-1 and TRBJ2-4 gives the whole variable domain KAGVTQTPRYLIKTRGQQVTLSCSPISGHRSVSWYQQTPGQGLQFLFEYFSETQRNKGNFPGRFSGRQFSNSRSEMNVSTLELGDSALYLCASSPLPGANIQYFGAGTRLSVL.